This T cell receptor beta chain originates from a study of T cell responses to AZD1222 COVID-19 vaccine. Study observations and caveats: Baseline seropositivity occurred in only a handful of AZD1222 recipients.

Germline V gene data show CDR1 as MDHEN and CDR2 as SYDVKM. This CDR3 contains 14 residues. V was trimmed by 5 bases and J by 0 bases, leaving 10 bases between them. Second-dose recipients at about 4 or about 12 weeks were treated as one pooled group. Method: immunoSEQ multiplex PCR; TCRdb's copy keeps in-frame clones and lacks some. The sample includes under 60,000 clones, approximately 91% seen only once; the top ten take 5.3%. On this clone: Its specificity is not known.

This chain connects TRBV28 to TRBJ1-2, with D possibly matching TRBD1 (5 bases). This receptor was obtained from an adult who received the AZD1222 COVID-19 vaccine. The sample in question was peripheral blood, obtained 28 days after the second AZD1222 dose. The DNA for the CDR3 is TGTGCCAGCAGTACTGGACAAGCTAACTATGGCTACACCTTC. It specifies CASSTGQANYGYTF.